A selection of T cell receptor beta chains follows, all from one sample in a study of cytomegalovirus exposure and HLA in healthy donors. Clones were read by immunoSEQ multiplex PCR, and TCRdb kept only the in-frame ones, dropping some. The sample consists of 130,000 or so clones, around four fifths of them appearing once. The sequencing input was PBMCs. These receptors all come from a man aged 25 to 45 in good health and CMV-seronegative. The conserved cysteine and the conserved F or W are not part of the CDR3 here.

j_call v_call cdr3_aa
TRBJ2-3 TRBV6-5 ASSDSFTDTQY
TRBJ1-1 TRBV19 ASSRVQGQNTEAF
TRBJ2-3 TRBV5-6 ASSSWGGGGDTQY
TRBJ1-4 TRBV6-6 ASSEIGQPTNEKLF
TRBJ1-1 TRBV2 ASSDVQLLNTEAF
TRBJ1-4 TRBV5-4 ASSAQDQKLF
TRBJ2-7 TRBV7-2 ASSMGLVGGYEQY
TRBJ1-2 TRBV5-4 ASSSSGGAAGYT
TRBJ2-2 TRBV27 ASRPFGLTNTGELF
TRBJ1-2 TRBV7-9 ASSWGQGPGYT
TRBJ1-5 TRBV21-1 ASSNGQGCNQPQH
TRBJ2-1 TRBV6-5 ASSYVATRGDNEQF
TRBJ2-5 TRBV28 ASSPGLSGSLIYETQY
TRBJ2-7 TRBV10-3 AISERSRTGPEGQY
TRBJ1-1 TRBV6-1 ASLRGYTEAF
TRBJ1-4 TRBV7-9 ASSSRTASNEKLF
TRBJ2-7 TRBV28 ASSLQVGREGQY
TRBJ2-2 TRBV6-5 ASSPGQMTGELF
TRBJ2-1 TRBV28 ASSSPGQMYNEQF
TRBJ2-1 TRBV15 ATSRGLAGQAKNEQF
TRBJ2-7 TRBV5-4 ASSSATSGGYEQY
TRBJ2-7 TRBV2 ASSGTGNYEQY
TRBJ1-5 TRBV19 ASEGYRQGGNQPQH
TRBJ2-7 TRBV7-8 ASSRRGGNSYEQY
TRBJ2-5 TRBV5-6 ASSAGQGRETQY
TRBJ1-2 TRBV7-9 ASSFVGTGYGYT
TRBJ1-1 TRBV10-3 ASRTGTNEAF
TRBJ2-7 TRBV10-3 AISEPSGTGGEQY
TRBJ1-1 TRBV10-3 ASSGGLGTEAF
TRBJ1-2 TRBV7-2 ASSLRTFGYT
TRBJ2-5 TRBV4-1 ASSQYFTPGQSQETQY
TRBJ2-7 TRBV28 ASSPPRDRTSYEQY
TRBJ2-3 TRBV28 ASSLFAGGADTQY
TRBJ1-5 TRBV28 ASNSGYSNQPQH
TRBJ2-7 TRBV6-5 ASSLDRGSYEQY
TRBJ2-5 TRBV15 ATSEDSRETQY
TRBJ2-7 TRBV7-9 ASSITGTGTYEQY
TRBJ1-4 TRBV4-1 ASSQEGQLNEKLF
TRBJ2-5 TRBV28 ASSLYRAYQETQY
TRBJ2-5 TRBV4-3 ASSAGTAVQETQY
TRBJ1-1 TRBV5-6 ASSLGQGMGNTEAF
TRBJ1-2 TRBV2 ASSDGQGFGGYT
TRBJ1-4 TRBV7-9 ASSFSGVREKLF
TRBJ1-4 TRBV18 ASTGQRNEKLF